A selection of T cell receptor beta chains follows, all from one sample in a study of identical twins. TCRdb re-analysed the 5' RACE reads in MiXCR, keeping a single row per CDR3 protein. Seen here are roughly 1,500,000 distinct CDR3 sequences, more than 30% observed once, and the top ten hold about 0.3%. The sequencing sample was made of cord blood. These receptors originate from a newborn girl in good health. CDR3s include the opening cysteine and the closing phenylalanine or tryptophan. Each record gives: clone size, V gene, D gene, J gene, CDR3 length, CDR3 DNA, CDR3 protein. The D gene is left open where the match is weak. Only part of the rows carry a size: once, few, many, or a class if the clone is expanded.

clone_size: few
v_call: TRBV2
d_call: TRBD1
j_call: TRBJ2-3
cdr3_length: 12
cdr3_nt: TGTGCCAGCAGGAACAGGGGAGATACGCAGTATTTT
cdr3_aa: CASRNRGDTQYF

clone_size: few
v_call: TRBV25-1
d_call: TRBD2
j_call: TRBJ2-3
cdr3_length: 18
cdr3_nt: TGTGCCAGCAGTGTCGGGTCGGCTAGCGGGAGCCGCACAGATACGCAGTATTTT
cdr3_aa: CASSVGSASGSRTDTQYF

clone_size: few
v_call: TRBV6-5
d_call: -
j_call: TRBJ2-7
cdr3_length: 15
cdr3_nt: TGTGCCAGCAGCTCTCAGGGAATCTCCTACAATGAGCAGTACTTC
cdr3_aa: CASSSQGISYNEQYF

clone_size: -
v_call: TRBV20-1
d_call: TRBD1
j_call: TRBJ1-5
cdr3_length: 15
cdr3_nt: TGCAGTGCTAGAGAGGACAGGGGGCCTAATCAGCCCCAGCATTTT
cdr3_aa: CSAREDRGPNQPQHF

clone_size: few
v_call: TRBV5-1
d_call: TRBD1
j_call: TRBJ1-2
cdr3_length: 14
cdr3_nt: TGCGCCAGCAGCTTACCGGGACAGGGACATGGCTACACCTTC
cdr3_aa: CASSLPGQGHGYTF

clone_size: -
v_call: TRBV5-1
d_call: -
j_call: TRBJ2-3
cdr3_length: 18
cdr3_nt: TGCGCCAGCAGCTTGGAAGGTCTCGGGACAAGGTGGGGAGATACGCAGTATTTT
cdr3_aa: CASSLEGLGTRWGDTQYF

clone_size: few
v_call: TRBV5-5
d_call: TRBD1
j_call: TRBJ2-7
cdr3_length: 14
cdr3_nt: TGTGCCAGCAGCTTCGACAGGGTTTTCTACGAGCAGTACTTC
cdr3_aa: CASSFDRVFYEQYF

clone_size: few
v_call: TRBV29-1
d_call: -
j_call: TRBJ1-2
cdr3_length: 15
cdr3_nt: TGCAGCGTTGTCAGGTCTCCTAGTGGGTACTATGGCTACACCTTC
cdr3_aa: CSVVRSPSGYYGYTF

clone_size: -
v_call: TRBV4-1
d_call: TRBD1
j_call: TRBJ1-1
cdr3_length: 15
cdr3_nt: TGCGCCAGCAGCCAACCCCGGGACAGGGACAGAGAAGCTTTCTTT
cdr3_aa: CASSQPRDRDREAFF

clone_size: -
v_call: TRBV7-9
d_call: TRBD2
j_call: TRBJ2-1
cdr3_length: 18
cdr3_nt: TGTGCCAGCAGCTTAGCCATCGAAACTAGCGGGCCCTCCGATGAGCAGTTCTTC
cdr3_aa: CASSLAIETSGPSDEQFF

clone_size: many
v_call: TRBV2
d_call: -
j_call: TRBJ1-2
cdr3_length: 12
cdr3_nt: TGTGCCAGCAGTGCAGGGATCTATGGCTACACCTTC
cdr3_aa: CASSAGIYGYTF

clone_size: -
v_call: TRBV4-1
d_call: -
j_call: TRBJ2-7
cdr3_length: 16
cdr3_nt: TGCGCCAGCAGCCAAGAAAAGGTCGGGGGAGTCTACGAGCAGTACTTC
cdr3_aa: CASSQEKVGGVYEQYF

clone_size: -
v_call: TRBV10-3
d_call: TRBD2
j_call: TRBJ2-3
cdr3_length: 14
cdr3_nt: TGTGCCATCAGGGTAGCGGGCTCCACAGATACGCAGTATTTT
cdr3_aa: CAIRVAGSTDTQYF

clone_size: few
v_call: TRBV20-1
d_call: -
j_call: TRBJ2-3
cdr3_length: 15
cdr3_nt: TGCAGTGCTAGAATGTCCGGGCGAAGCACAGATACGCAGTATTTT
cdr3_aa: CSARMSGRSTDTQYF

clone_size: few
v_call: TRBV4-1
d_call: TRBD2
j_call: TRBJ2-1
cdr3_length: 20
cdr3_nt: TGCGCCAGCAGCCAAGTAGGACTAGCGGGAGGGCCTAGCTCCTACAATGAGCAGTTCTTC
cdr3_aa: CASSQVGLAGGPSSYNEQFF

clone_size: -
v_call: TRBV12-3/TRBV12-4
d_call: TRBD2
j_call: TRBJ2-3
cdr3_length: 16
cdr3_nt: TGTGCCAGCAGTTTCGGGACTAGCGGATTCACAGATACGCAGTATTTT
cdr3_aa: CASSFGTSGFTDTQYF

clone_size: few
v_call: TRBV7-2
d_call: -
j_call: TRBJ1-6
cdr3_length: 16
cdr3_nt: TGTGCCAGCAGCTCCCGACAGGTTTCCTATAATTCACCCCTCCACTTT
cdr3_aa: CASSSRQVSYNSPLHF

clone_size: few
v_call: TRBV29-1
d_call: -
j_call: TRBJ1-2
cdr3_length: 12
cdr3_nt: TGCAGCGTTGGTTCGGGACGGTATGGCTACACCTTC
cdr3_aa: CSVGSGRYGYTF

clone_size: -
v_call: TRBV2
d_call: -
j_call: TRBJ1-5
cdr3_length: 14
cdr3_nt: TGTGCCAGCACCCTGGGCGGAGGGTTGCAGCCCCAGCATTTT
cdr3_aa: CASTLGGGLQPQHF

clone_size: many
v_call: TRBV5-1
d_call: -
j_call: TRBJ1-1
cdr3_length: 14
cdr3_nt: TGCGCCAGCAGCTCCAGGGGCGGGAACACTGAAGCTTTCTTT
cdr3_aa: CASSSRGGNTEAFF

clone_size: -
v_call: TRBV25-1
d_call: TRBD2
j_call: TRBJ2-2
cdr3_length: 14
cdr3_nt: TGCGCCAGCGGCCTAGCGGGACCCACCGGGGAGCTGTTTTTT
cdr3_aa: CASGLAGPTGELFF

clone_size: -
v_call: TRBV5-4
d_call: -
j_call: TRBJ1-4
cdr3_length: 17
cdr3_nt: TGTGCCAGCAGCTTGAATACGAGGAGAGGGGAGTCTGAAAAACTGTTTTTT
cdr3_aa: CASSLNTRRGESEKLFF

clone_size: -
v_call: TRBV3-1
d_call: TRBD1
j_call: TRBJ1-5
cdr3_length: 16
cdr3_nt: TGTGCCAGCAGCCAACGGACAGGCCCTAGCAATCAGCCCCAGCATTTT
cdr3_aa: CASSQRTGPSNQPQHF

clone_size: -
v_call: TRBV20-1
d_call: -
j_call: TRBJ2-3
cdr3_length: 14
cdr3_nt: TGCAGTGCCGCCAGACAGCACCCCACAGATACGCAGTATTTT
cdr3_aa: CSAARQHPTDTQYF

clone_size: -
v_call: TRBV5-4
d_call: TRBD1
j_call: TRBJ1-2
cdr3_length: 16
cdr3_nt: TGTGCCAGCAGCTTGGCGCTACAGGGGATGCGGTATGGCTACACCTTC
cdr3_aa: CASSLALQGMRYGYTF

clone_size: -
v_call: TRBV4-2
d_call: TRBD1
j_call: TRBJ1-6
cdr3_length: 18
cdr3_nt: TGTGCCAGCAGCCAAGATCAGATCGGGACAGGCCGTAATTCACCCCTCCACTTT
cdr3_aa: CASSQDQIGTGRNSPLHF

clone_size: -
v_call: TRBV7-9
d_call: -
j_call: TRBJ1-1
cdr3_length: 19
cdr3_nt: TGTGCCAGCAGCTTAAGGCCACTTAGTGGGTGGAGGGAGAACACTGAAGCTTTCTTT
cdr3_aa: CASSLRPLSGWRENTEAFF

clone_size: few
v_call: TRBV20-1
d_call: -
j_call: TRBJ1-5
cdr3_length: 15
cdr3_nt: TGCAGTGCTAGAGGGCCGAGGTATAGCAATCAGCCCCAGCATTTT
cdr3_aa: CSARGPRYSNQPQHF

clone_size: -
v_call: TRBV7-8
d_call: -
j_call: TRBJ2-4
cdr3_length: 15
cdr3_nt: TGTGCCAGCAGTCGGGGTGTTATTATGGAGAACATTCAGTACTTC
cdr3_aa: CASSRGVIMENIQYF

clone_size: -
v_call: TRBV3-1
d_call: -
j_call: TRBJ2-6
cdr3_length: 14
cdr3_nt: TGTGCCAGCAGCCAAGATCCGGCGCCCAACGTCCTGACTTTC
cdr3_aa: CASSQDPAPNVLTF

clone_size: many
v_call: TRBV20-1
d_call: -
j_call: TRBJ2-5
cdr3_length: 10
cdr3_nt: TGCAGTGCTAGTGCAGAGACCCAGTACTTC
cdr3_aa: CSASAETQYF

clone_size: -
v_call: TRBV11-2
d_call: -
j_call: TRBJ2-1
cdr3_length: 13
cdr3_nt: TGTGCCAGCAGCCCCCACCTAGTGCATGAGCAGTTCTTC
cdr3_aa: CASSPHLVHEQFF

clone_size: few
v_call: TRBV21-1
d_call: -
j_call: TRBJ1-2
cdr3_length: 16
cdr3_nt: TGTGCCAGCAGCAAAAAGATTGGGACAGGGGGCTGTGGCTACACCTTC
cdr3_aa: CASSKKIGTGGCGYTF

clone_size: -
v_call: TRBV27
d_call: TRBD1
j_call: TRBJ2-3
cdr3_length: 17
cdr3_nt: TGTGCCAGCAGTTTATTGGGGGACAGGGCGCGCACAGATACGCAGTATTTT
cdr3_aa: CASSLLGDRARTDTQYF

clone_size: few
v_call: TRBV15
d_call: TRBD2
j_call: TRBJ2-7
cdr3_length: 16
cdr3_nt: TGTGCCACCAGCAGCCCATTACTAGCGGGAGACTACGAGCAGTACTTC
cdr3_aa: CATSSPLLAGDYEQYF

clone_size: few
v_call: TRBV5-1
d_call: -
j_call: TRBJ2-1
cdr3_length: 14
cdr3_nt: TGCGCCAGCAGCCTAGAGCGGTCTTGGGGTGAGCAGTTCTTC
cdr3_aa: CASSLERSWGEQFF